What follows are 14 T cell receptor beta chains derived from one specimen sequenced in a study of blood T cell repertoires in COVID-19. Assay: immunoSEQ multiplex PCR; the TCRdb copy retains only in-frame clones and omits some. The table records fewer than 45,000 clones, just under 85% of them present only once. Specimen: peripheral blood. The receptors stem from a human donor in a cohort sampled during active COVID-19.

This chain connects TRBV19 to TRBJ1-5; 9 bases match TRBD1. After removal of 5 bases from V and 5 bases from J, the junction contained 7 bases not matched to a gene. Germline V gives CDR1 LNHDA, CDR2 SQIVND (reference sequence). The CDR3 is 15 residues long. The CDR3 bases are TGTGCCAGTAGTGCAGGACAGGGGACCTATCAGCCCCAGCATTTT. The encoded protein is CASSAGQGTYQPQHF.

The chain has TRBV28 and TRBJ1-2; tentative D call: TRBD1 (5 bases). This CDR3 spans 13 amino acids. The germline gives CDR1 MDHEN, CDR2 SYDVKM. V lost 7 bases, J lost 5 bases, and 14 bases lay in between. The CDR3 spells CASTAEQAYGYTF. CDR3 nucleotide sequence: TGTGCCAGCACTGCGGAACAGGCTTATGGCTACACCTTC.

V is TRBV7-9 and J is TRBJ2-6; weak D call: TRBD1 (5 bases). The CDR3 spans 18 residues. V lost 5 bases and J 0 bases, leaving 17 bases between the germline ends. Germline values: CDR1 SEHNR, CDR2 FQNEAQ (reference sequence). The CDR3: CASSRRVSLDSGANVLTF. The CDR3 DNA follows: TGTGCCAGCAGCCGCAGGGTCTCGCTCGACTCTGGGGCCAACGTCCTGACTTTC.

The CDR3 bases are TGTGCCAGCTCACTAACAGGGGCTGAGCAGTTCTTC. This codes for CASSLTGAEQFF. The rearrangement links TRBV18 to TRBJ2-1; 7 positions agree with TRBD1. In germline, CDR1 is KGHSH, CDR2 LQKENI. V shed 4 bases, J shed 9 bases, and the junction held 3 bases outside the gene matches. CDR3 length: 12 amino acids.

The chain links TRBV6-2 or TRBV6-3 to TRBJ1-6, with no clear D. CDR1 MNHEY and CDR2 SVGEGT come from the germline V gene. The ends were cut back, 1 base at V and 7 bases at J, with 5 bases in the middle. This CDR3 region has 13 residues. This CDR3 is CASSYFENSPLHF. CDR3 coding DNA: TGTGCCAGCAGTTACTTCGAGAATTCACCCCTCCACTTT.

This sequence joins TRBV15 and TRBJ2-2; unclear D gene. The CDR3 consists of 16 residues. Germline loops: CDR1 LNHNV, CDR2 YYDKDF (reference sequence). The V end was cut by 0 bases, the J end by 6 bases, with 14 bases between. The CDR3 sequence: CATSREPRPAPGELFF. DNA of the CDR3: TGTGCCACCAGCAGAGAGCCCAGGCCAGCACCCGGGGAGCTGTTTTTT.

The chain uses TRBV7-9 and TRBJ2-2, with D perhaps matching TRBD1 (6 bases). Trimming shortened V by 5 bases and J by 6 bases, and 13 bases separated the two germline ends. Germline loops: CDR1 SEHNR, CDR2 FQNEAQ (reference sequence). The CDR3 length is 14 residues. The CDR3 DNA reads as TGTGCCAGCAGCAAACAGGGTATGGCCGGGGAGCTGTTTTTT. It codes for CASSKQGMAGELFF.

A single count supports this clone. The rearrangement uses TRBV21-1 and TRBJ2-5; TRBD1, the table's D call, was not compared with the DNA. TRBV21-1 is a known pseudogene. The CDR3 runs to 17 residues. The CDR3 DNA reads TGTGCCAGCAGCAAATTATACAGGTTCGAGTACCAAGAGACCCAGTACTTC. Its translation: CASSKLYRFEYQETQYF.

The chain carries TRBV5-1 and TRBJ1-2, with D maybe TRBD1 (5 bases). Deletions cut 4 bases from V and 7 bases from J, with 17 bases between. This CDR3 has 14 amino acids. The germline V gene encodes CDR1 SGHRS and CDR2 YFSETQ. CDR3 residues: CASSPQTDVGGYTF. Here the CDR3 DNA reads TGCGCCAGCAGCCCCCAGACAGACGTTGGTGGCTACACCTTC. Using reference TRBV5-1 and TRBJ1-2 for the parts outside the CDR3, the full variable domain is KAGVTQTPRYLIKTRGQQVTLSCSPISGHRSVSWYQQTPGQGLQFLFEYFSETQRNKGNFPGRFSGRQFSNSRSEMNVSTLELGDSALYLCASSPQTDVGGYTFGSGTRLTVV.

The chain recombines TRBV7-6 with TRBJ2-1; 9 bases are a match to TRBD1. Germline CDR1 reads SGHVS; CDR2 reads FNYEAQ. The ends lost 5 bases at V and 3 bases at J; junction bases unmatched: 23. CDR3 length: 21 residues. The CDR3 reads CASSLHDASLAGQGIYNEQFF. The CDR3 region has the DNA TGTGCCAGCAGCCTCCACGACGCATCCCTCGCGGGACAGGGCATCTACAATGAGCAGTTCTTC.

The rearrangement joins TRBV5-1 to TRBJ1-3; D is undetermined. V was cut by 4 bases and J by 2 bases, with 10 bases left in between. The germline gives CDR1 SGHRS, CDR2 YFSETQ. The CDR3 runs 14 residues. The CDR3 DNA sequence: TGCGCCAGCAGCCCGGGAAGTGCTGGAAACACCATATATTTT. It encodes CASSPGSAGNTIYF.

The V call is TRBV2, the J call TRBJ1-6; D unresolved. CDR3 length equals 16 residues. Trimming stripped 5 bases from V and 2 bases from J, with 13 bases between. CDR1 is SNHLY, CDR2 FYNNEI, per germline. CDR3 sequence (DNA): TGTGCCAGCAGTCCCCAAGGCGGGGCCTATAATTCACCCCTCCACTTT. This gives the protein CASSPQGGAYNSPLHF.

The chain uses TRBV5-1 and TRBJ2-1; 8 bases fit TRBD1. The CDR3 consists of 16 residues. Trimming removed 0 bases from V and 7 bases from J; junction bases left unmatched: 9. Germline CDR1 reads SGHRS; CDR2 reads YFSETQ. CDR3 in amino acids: CASSLAGETGANEQFF. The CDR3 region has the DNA TGCGCCAGCAGCTTGGCGGGAGAGACAGGGGCTAATGAGCAGTTCTTC.

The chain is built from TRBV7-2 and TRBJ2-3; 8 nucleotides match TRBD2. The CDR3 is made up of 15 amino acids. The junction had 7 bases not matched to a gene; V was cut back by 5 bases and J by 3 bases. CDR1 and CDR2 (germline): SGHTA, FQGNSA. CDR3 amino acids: CASSPRGAETDTQYF. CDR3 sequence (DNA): TGTGCCAGCAGCCCGCGGGGGGCCGAAACAGATACGCAGTATTTT.